One sample yielded the 5 T cell receptor beta chains listed below, sequenced in a study of glioma-infiltrating T cells after dendritic cell vaccination. Using immunoSEQ multiplex PCR, the repertoire was profiled, and TCRdb retains in-frame clones only, with some absent. Among about 100,000 clones listed, about 79% were seen once. Specimen: blood, collected before dendritic cell vaccination. These receptors were collected from a human donor with glioblastoma.

The V gene is TRBV28, the J gene TRBJ1-5, with 7 bases matching TRBD1. V dropped 3 bases and J dropped 0; count of bases not matched to a gene: 11. Per the germline V gene, CDR1 is MDHEN and CDR2 is SYDVKM. This CDR3 region has 18 residues. The CDR3, as DNA: TGTGCCAGCAGTTTTCCGGTGAGGGGGCAACGTAGCAATCAGCCCCAGCATTTT. Residues: CASSFPVRGQRSNQPQHF.

This rearrangement joins TRBV6-6 to TRBJ2-1; 8 bases are a match to TRBD2. The CDR3 totals 14 residues. Germline loops: CDR1 MNHNY, CDR2 SVGAGI (reference sequence). V shed 4 bases, J shed 4 bases, and the junction held 3 bases outside the gene matches. As DNA, the CDR3 is TGTGCCAGCAGTTCCCGGGGGGGGTACAATGAGCAGTTCTTC. Amino acids: CASSSRGGYNEQFF.

This clone was observed a few times. This chain uses TRBV15 with TRBJ2-7; 10 bases are shared with TRBD1. Per the germline V gene, CDR1 is LNHNV and CDR2 is YYDKDF (reference sequence). The CDR3 extends over 15 amino acids. V trimming: 1 base; J trimming: 2 bases; junction bases outside the gene matches: 2. The DNA for the CDR3 is TGTGCCACCAGCAGAGCTGGGACAGGGGCCTACGAGCAGTACTTC. Translating it yields CATSRAGTGAYEQYF.

This clone showed up many times. J is TRBJ1-1 and V is TRBV6-5, with 10 nucleotides matching TRBD1. Germline loops: CDR1 MNHEY, CDR2 SVGAGI. The V gene end was trimmed by 0 bases and the J gene end by 7 bases; junction bases not matched to a gene: 2. The CDR3 is 14 residues long. The CDR3 DNA sequence: TGTGCCAGCAGTTACTCGGGACAGGGGATTGAAGCTTTCTTT. Residues: CASSYSGQGIEAFF.

This clone was seen more than once but under ten times. The rearrangement joins TRBV5-1 to TRBJ2-7; D is ambiguous. V was clipped by 8 bases and J by 0 bases, with 12 bases between them. Germline V gene sequence: CDR1 SGHRS, CDR2 YFSETQ. The CDR3 length is 13 residues. The DNA for the CDR3 is TGCGCCAGACCTAACGGGTACTCCTACGAGCAGTACTTC. This encodes CARPNGYSYEQYF.